This TCR beta chain is drawn from a study of shared clonotypes between healthy human individuals. Whole-study results and caveats: The generation probabilities recorded for non-shared clonotypes fell below those of clonotypes shared by all four donors.

V dropped 1 base and J dropped 1; count of bases not matched to a gene: 7. CDR1 LGHNA and CDR2 YNFKEQ come from the germline V gene. CDR3 size: 17 residues. Each sorted subset replicate got 200 ng genomic DNA, 30,000 or so genomes. TCRdb keeps only in-frame clones here, not all; method: immunoSEQ multiplex PCR. The sample has around 1,100,000 clones; roughly 80% are singletons. Note on this clone: Its antigen is currently unknown.

This chain links TRBV4-2 with TRBJ2-3, with 8 bases fitting TRBD2. Sequenced: memory CD4+ T cells from PBMCs. The subset is: CD45RA-negative fraction. This clonotype was sampled from a man younger than 30 in good health. Some clones in this sample may be carry-over from other donors' samples. The CDR3 sequence is CASSQGGAGDRTDTQYF. The CDR3 DNA sequence: TGTGCCAGCAGCCAAGGCGGAGCGGGAGACCGCACAGATACGCAGTATTTT.